This T cell receptor (beta chain) derives from a study of OX40 agonist ivuxolimab in advanced cancers. Study information: Age averaged around 59 years (range about 23 to 80), and roughly 80% were male. A history of anti-PD-1, anti-PD-L1 or anti-CTLA-4 therapy was acceptable, and 40% had some. Study-wide results and caveats: Low normalized T-cell clonal expansion was additionally recorded for some nonresponders. With doses of 0.1 to 3.0 mg/kg, CD4+ and CD8+ blood T cells had undergone clonal expansion by week 6.

Germline V CDR1 and CDR2: SGHAT, FQNNGV. V shed 5 bases, J shed 1 base, and the junction held 7 bases outside the gene matches. This CDR3 spans 15 amino acids. TCRdb's table, derived via immunoSEQ multiplex PCR, lists solely in-frame clones and lacks some. Of 80,000 to 100,000 clones listed, approximately 94% are singletons. Remarks on this clone: The antigen remains unidentified.

The TCR comes from an adult with an advanced solid tumor such as melanoma, head and neck, liver or kidney cancer. The V gene is TRBV11-2, the J gene TRBJ1-2; 7 nucleotides line up with TRBD1. The material sequenced was CD4+ or CD8+ T cells sorted from blood, taken in a trial of the OX40 agonist ivuxolimab. For the CDR3, the DNA is TGTGCCAGCAGCCCAGGGACAGAGATTAACTATGGCTACACCTTC. It is translated as CASSPGTEINYGYTF.